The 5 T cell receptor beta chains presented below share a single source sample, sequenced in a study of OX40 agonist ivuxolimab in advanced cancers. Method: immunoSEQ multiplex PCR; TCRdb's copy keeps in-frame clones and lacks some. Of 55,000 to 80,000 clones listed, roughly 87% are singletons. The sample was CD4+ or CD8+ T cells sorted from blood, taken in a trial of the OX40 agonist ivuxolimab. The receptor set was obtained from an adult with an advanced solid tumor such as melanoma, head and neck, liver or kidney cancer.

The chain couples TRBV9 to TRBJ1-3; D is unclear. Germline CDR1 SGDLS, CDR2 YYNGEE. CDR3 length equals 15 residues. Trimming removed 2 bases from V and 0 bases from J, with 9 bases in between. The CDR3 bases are TGTGCCAGCAGCGTGGGCGAGAGCTCTGGAAACACCATATATTTT. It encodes CASSVGESSGNTIYF.

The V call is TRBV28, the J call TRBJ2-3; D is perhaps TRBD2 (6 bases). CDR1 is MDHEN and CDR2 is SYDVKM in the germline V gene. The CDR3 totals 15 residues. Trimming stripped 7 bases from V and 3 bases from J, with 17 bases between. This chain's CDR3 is CASNTFLGRTDTQYF. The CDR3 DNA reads TGTGCCAGCAATACCTTTTTAGGGAGGACAGATACGCAGTATTTT. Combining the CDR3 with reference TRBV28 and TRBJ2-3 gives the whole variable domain DVKVTQSSRYLVKRTGEKVFLECVQDMDHENMFWYRQDPGLGLRLIYFSYDVKMKEKGDIPEGYSVSREKKERFSLILESASTNQTSMYLCASNTFLGRTDTQYFGPGTRLTVL.

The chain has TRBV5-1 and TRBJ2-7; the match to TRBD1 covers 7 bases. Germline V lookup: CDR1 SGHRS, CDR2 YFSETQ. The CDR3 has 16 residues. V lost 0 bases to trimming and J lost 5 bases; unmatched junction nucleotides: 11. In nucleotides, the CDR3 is TGCGCCAGCAGCTTGGCCTTTCGAGGGGGCAAGGACGAGCAGTACTTC. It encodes CASSLAFRGGKDEQYF.

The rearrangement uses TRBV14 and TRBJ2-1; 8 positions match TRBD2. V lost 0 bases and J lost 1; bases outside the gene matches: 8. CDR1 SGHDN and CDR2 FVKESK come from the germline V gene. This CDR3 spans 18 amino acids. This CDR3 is CASSQDGSGAGSYNEQFF. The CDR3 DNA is TGTGCCAGCAGCCAAGATGGTAGCGGGGCGGGGTCCTACAATGAGCAGTTCTTC.

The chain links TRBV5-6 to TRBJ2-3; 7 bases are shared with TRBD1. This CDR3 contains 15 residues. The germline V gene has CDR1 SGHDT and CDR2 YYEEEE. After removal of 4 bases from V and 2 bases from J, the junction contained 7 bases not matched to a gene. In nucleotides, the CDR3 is TGTGCCAGCAGCCATGACAGGGAGCACACAGATACGCAGTATTTT. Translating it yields CASSHDREHTDTQYF.